Following are 24 T cell receptor beta chains from one sample sequenced in a study of blood T cell repertoires in COVID-19 (dated by TCRdb to the early 2020s). The receptor library was made with the immunoSEQ multiplex PCR assay. Not all clones reach the TCRdb copy of this immuneACCESS table, which keeps in-frame sequences only. Checked studies attribute under half of the gap to unresolved V genes and leave the rest unexplained. Counted in this sample were 250,000 to 350,000 clones; approximately 80% of them appeared once. The biggest ten clones account for 4.1% of the sample. Sequencing was performed on peripheral blood. The receptors here all came from a woman between 45 and 60 years old with active or convalescent COVID-19.

This clone was found a few times. The genes are TRBV10-2 and TRBJ1-1, with D uncertain. The CDR3 totals 11 residues. V lost 0 bases to trimming and J lost 10 bases, with 6 bases between them. Germline CDR1 is WSHSY and CDR2 is SAAADI. Here the CDR3 reads CASSESGRAFF. The CDR3 DNA sequence: TGCGCCAGCAGTGAGTCAGGGAGAGCTTTCTTT.

J is TRBJ2-3 and V is TRBV10-2; TRBD2 matches 9 bases. J lost 6 bases, V lost 0 bases, and 4 bases had no gene match. Per germline, CDR1 WSHSY and CDR2 SAAADI. The CDR3 has 15 amino acids. CDR3 loop: CASSESAGGRDTQYF. CDR3 nucleotides: TGCGCCAGCAGTGAGTCGGCGGGAGGGCGGGATACGCAGTATTTT.

This clone appeared once. The chain is built from TRBV5-1 and TRBJ2-7; D gene uncertain. V lost 0 bases to trimming and J lost 3 bases, with 10 bases between them. This CDR3 has 14 amino acids. Germline lookup yields CDR1 SGHRS and CDR2 YFSETQ. The CDR3 sequence is CASSLDKNSYEQYF. DNA of the CDR3: TGCGCCAGCAGCTTGGACAAGAACAGCTACGAGCAGTACTTC.

V and J are TRBV10-3 and TRBJ2-7; 8 positions agree with TRBD1. The CDR3 is 14 residues long. Germline V gene lookup returns CDR1 ENHRY and CDR2 SYGVKD. The junction had 3 bases not matched to a gene; V was cut back by 4 bases and J by 1 base. CDR3 nucleotide sequence: TGTGCCATCAGTGGGACAGGGAATTCCTACGAGCAGTACTTC. Its protein is CAISGTGNSYEQYF.

This clone came up many times. Other DNA variants within this sample encode the same CDR3. V and J are TRBV6-5 and TRBJ2-7; 13 bases align to TRBD2. The germline V gene has CDR1 MNHEY and CDR2 SVGAGI. CDR3 length: 16 residues. V shed 4 bases, J shed 5 bases, and the junction held 8 bases outside the gene matches. CDR3 DNA sequence: TGTGCCAGCAGTTCAATAGGACTAGCGGGAGTGAACGAGCAGTACTTC. Translating it yields CASSSIGLAGVNEQYF.

The V and J genes are TRBV25-1 and TRBJ1-3; 7 nucleotides align to TRBD1. The CDR3 length is 14 residues. V was pared by 6 bases and J by 2 bases, with 4 bases of the junction left unmatched. Germline V lookup: CDR1 MGHDK, CDR2 SYGVNS. The CDR3: CASRDRTAGNTIYF. CDR3 coding DNA: TGTGCCAGCAGGGACAGGACAGCTGGAAACACCATATATTTT. Supplemented by reference TRBV25-1 and TRBJ1-3, the full variable domain reads EADIYQTPRYLVIGTGKKITLECSQTMGHDKMYWYQQDPGMELHLIHYSYGVNSTEKGDLSSESTVSRIRTEHFPLTLESARPSHTSQYLCASRDRTAGNTIYFGEGSWLTVV.

As for this clone: An end of the junction differs from the germline gene, which may be a read error. The chain couples TRBV15 to TRBJ2-5; D tentatively reads TRBD1 or TRBD2 (6 bases each). The CDR3 consists of 16 residues. Germline CDR1 LNHNV, CDR2 YYDKDF (reference sequence). CDR3 coding DNA: TGTGCCACCAGAAGAGGGGGTCGGGGGATCCAAGAGACCCAGTACTTC. Translated, it gives CATRRGGRGIQETQYF.

The V and J genes are TRBV3-1 (or the pseudogene TRBV3-2) and TRBJ2-7; TRBD2 aligns across 14 bases. Trimming took 3 bases from V and 4 from J; bases not matched to a gene: 5. The CDR3 runs 16 residues. Germline V lookup: CDR1 LGHDT, CDR2 YNNKEL (reference sequence). The CDR3 sequence: CASSQGLAGEGYEQYF. For the CDR3, the DNA is TGTGCCAGCAGCCAGGGACTAGCGGGAGAGGGGTACGAGCAGTACTTC.

This chain links TRBV28 with TRBJ1-1; a possible D gene is TRBD1 (5 bases). The CDR3 extends over 12 amino acids. V was shortened by 6 bases and J by 4 bases, with 9 bases between the two germline ends. Germline V CDR1 and CDR2: MDHEN, SYDVKM. The CDR3 sequence: CASRVDITEAFF. The DNA of the CDR3 is TGTGCCAGCAGGGTGGACATCACTGAAGCTTTCTTT. The whole variable domain, remainder taken from reference TRBV28 and TRBJ1-1, is DVKVTQSSRYLVKRTGEKVFLECVQDMDHENMFWYRQDPGLGLRLIYFSYDVKMKEKGDIPEGYSVSREKKERFSLILESASTNQTSMYLCASRVDITEAFFGQGTRLTVV.

The rearrangement joins TRBV5-1 to TRBJ2-1, with D perhaps matching TRBD1 (5 bases). The V gene lost 0 bases and the J gene lost 5 bases, with 12 bases spanning the gap. The CDR3 covers 15 residues. CDR1 and CDR2 (germline): SGHRS, YFSETQ. The CDR3 here is CASSLGQGSDNEQFF. The CDR3 DNA follows: TGCGCCAGCAGCTTGGGCCAGGGATCAGACAATGAGCAGTTCTTC.

The chain couples TRBV7-2 to TRBJ2-1; tentatively, D is TRBD2 (6 bases). This CDR3 is built from 16 residues. Trimming removed 1 base at V and 1 base at J, with 11 bases between. CDR1 is SGHTA and CDR2 is FQGNSA in the germline V gene. CDR3 sequence (DNA): TGTGCCAGCAGCTTAGGAGGCGGGGATTCCTACAATGAGCAGTTCTTC. It yields the protein CASSLGGGDSYNEQFF.

The rearrangement joins TRBV7-2 to TRBJ1-5; the D gene is possibly TRBD1 (6 bases). This CDR3 has 18 residues. Germline lookup yields CDR1 SGHTA and CDR2 FQGNSA. The V and J ends lost 1 base and 3 bases respectively, with 19 bases between them. DNA for the CDR3: TGTGCCAGCAGCTTAGTCCTTCCGGCAGGGGTGCTCAATCAGCCCCAGCATTTT. Residues: CASSLVLPAGVLNQPQHF.

This chain uses TRBV19 with TRBJ1-5, with 7 bases identical to TRBD1. With 6 bases clipped from V and 2 bases from J, the junction kept 7 bases outside the gene matches. The CDR3 sequence is 15 residues long. Germline CDR1 and CDR2: LNHDA and SQIVND (reference sequence). CDR3 coding DNA: TGTGCCAGTAGCTTACAGGGGAGAGGCAATCAGCCCCAGCATTTT. Translating gives CASSLQGRGNQPQHF. The entire variable domain, with the rest obtained from reference TRBV19 and TRBJ1-5, is as follows: DGGITQSPKYLFRKEGQNVTLSCEQNLNHDAMYWYRQDPGQGLRLIYYSQIVNDFQKGDIAEGYSVSREKKESFPLTVTSAQKNPTAFYLCASSLQGRGNQPQHFGDGTRLSIL.

This clone has a count of ten or more. The V call is TRBV5-1, the J call TRBJ1-5; 8 nucleotides line up with TRBD1. The CDR3 covers 13 residues. Germline V gene data show CDR1 as SGHRS and CDR2 as YFSETQ. J was trimmed by 6 bases and V by 4 bases; bases with no gene match: 3. The CDR3 loop is CASSPGGGQPQHF. CDR3 nucleotide sequence: TGCGCCAGCAGCCCAGGGGGCGGTCAGCCCCAGCATTTT.

The genes are TRBV28 and TRBJ1-1; D might be TRBD1 (5 bases). V gave up 0 bases and J gave up 11 bases, with 16 bases separating them. From germline, CDR1 is MDHEN and CDR2 SYDVKM. The CDR3 loop spans 14 amino acids. CDR3 protein: CASSLWSSQGRAFF. The CDR3, as DNA: TGTGCCAGCAGTTTATGGAGTTCCCAGGGTAGGGCTTTCTTT. The variable domain in full, completed from reference TRBV28 and TRBJ1-1, reads DVKVTQSSRYLVKRTGEKVFLECVQDMDHENMFWYRQDPGLGLRLIYFSYDVKMKEKGDIPEGYSVSREKKERFSLILESASTNQTSMYLCASSLWSSQGRAFFGQGTRLTVV.

The chain links TRBV6-5 to TRBJ1-1; 8 nucleotides agree with TRBD1. The CDR3 runs 16 residues. The V gene's germline CDR1 is MNHEY and CDR2 SVGAGI. Trimming took 2 bases from V and 2 from J; bases not matched to a gene: 7. CDR3 sequence: CASSYTPTGVNTEAFF. The CDR3 DNA is TGTGCCAGCAGTTACACCCCGACAGGGGTCAACACTGAAGCTTTCTTT.

J is TRBJ2-1 and V is TRBV9, with 8 bases lining up with TRBD1. The germline gives CDR1 SGDLS, CDR2 YYNGEE. The length of the CDR3 is 16 residues. Trimming removed 0 bases from V and 7 bases from J; junction bases left unmatched: 9. The CDR3 sequence is CASSVDIRGLWNEQFF. CDR3 nucleotide sequence: TGTGCCAGCAGCGTAGATATCAGGGGGCTGTGGAATGAGCAGTTCTTC.

The V and J genes are TRBV7-8 and TRBJ1-5; no clear D gene. The CDR3 spans 16 residues. V gave up 1 base and J gave up 2 bases, with 12 bases separating them. The germline gives CDR1 SGHVS, CDR2 FQNEAQ. CDR3 nucleotide sequence: TGTGCCAGCAGCTTAGTCAAAGGTCGGGGCAATCAGCCCCAGCATTTT. Protein: CASSLVKGRGNQPQHF. The variable domain in full, completed from reference TRBV7-8 and TRBJ1-5, reads GAGVSQSPRYKVAKRGQDVALRCDPISGHVSLFWYQQALGQGPEFLTYFQNEAQLDKSGLPSDRFFAERPEGSVSTLKIQRTQQEDSAVYLCASSLVKGRGNQPQHFGDGTRLSIL.

This chain uses TRBV28 with TRBJ1-3, with D unclear. With 4 bases removed from V and 0 bases from J, the gap between germline ends came to 7 bases. The V gene's germline CDR1 is MDHEN and CDR2 SYDVKM. This CDR3 contains 14 residues. The CDR3 here is CASSWAFSGNTIYF. CDR3 coding DNA: TGTGCCAGCAGTTGGGCCTTCTCTGGAAACACCATATATTTT. Combining the CDR3 with reference TRBV28 and TRBJ1-3 gives the whole variable domain DVKVTQSSRYLVKRTGEKVFLECVQDMDHENMFWYRQDPGLGLRLIYFSYDVKMKEKGDIPEGYSVSREKKERFSLILESASTNQTSMYLCASSWAFSGNTIYFGEGSWLTVV.

The J gene is TRBJ1-5, the V gene TRBV19; 10 nucleotides align to TRBD1. The CDR3 is 14 residues long. J was trimmed by 7 bases and V by 5 bases; bases with no gene match: 5. Germline-derived CDR1 and CDR2 are LNHDA and SQIVND (reference sequence). CDR3 protein: CASSSQGQGQPQHF. The CDR3 DNA sequence: TGTGCCAGTAGTTCCCAGGGACAGGGGCAGCCCCAGCATTTT.

This clone was detected many times. The chain has TRBV19 and TRBJ1-1, with D uncertain. Germline V gene data show CDR1 as LNHDA and CDR2 as SQIVND (reference sequence). The CDR3 is 14 residues long. Trimming left V 3 bases short and J 3 bases short, with 11 bases between. CDR3 sequence (DNA): TGTGCCAGTAGTATGATCCCGGGATACACTGAAGCTTTCTTT. It yields the protein CASSMIPGYTEAFF.

The sample holds one count of this clone. The J gene is TRBJ1-5, the V gene TRBV19; 7 nucleotides align to TRBD1. This CDR3 contains 15 residues. J gave up 6 bases and V 1 base, and 6 bases lay outside the gene matches. The V gene's germline CDR1 is LNHDA and CDR2 SQIVND (reference sequence). CDR3 amino acids: CASSIGGGGLQPQHF. CDR3 sequence (DNA): TGTGCCAGTAGTATAGGAGGGGGCGGGCTTCAGCCCCAGCATTTT.

The chain combines TRBV28 with TRBJ2-1, with TRBD2 matching 15 bases. With V trimmed by 5 bases and J by 11 bases, 4 bases remained unmatched. The CDR3 spans 14 residues. The germline CDR1 and CDR2 sequences are MDHEN and SYDVKM. CDR3 sequence reads: CASSMGLAGGQQFF. The CDR3 nucleotides read TGTGCCAGCAGTATGGGACTAGCGGGAGGCCAGCAGTTCTTC.

This clone has more than one count but fewer than ten. The rearrangement joins TRBV5-8 to TRBJ1-4; D is uncertain. This CDR3 is built from 14 residues. The V end was cut by 5 bases, the J end by 5 bases, with 13 bases between. CDR1 and CDR2 (germline): SGHTS, YDEGEE. CDR3 residues: CASRRLRENEKLFF. The CDR3 DNA is TGTGCCAGCAGACGATTAAGGGAGAATGAAAAACTGTTTTTT.